The 25 T cell receptor beta chains reported below all come from one sample, sequenced in a study of human T cells and chemical hapten exposure. Time point of the sample: patch test 1, 2 weeks after DPC sensitization. Noted treatment: therapeutic diphenylcyclopropenone sensitization with weekly scalp DPC. TCRdb fed the RACE reads into MiXCR, producing one record per CDR3 protein. Of 74,000 or so distinct CDR3 sequences in the sample, about 9.3% are singletons; the top ten hold more than 1.1%. Sequencing was performed on whole blood, taken in connection with sensitization to the hapten diphenylcyclopropenone (DPC). These receptors originate from a woman aged 45-60 years with alopecia areata. Some clones in this sample may be carry-over from other donors' samples.

The chain has TRBV20-1 and TRBJ2-6; D perhaps matches TRBD1 (6 bases). V lost 3 bases and J lost 0, with 9 bases in between. Germline values: CDR1 DFQATT, CDR2 SNEGSKA (reference sequence). The CDR3 sequence is 15 residues long. For the CDR3, the DNA is TGCAGTGCTAGGCAGGGGAACTCTGGGGCCAACGTCCTGACTTTC. This sequence encodes CSARQGNSGANVLTF.

The chain recombines TRBV18 with TRBJ2-7, with D uncertain. Trimming shortened V by 1 base and J by 2 bases, and 9 bases separated the two germline ends. Per germline, CDR1 KGHSH and CDR2 LQKENI. The length of the CDR3 is 14 residues. The chain's CDR3 is CASSPLDGAYEQYF. The CDR3 DNA sequence: TGTGCCAGCTCACCACTGGACGGAGCCTACGAGCAGTACTTC.

This clonotype was counted many times. This sequence joins TRBV6-1 and TRBJ1-1; 7 bases agree with TRBD1. Looked up from germline, CDR1 is MNHNS and CDR2 is SASEGT. V was pared by 4 bases and J by 3 bases, with 8 bases of the junction left unmatched. The CDR3 spans 15 residues. The CDR3 spells CASSGTGNVDTEAFF. Here the CDR3 DNA reads TGTGCCAGCAGTGGGACAGGAAATGTCGACACTGAAGCTTTCTTT.

In this sample, this clonotype turned up many times. The CDR3 sequence is CASSEYRLAVKNIQYF. The DNA of the CDR3 is TGCGCCAGCAGTGAGTACCGCCTAGCGGTTAAAAACATTCAGTACTTC. The chain joins TRBV10-2 to TRBJ2-4, with 7 bases matching TRBD2. There are 16 residues in the CDR3. From germline, CDR1 is WSHSY and CDR2 SAAADI. The trim removed 1 base at V and 4 bases at J, leaving 7 bases unmatched.

The sample holds a few counts of this clonotype. The chain links TRBV10-2 to TRBJ2-1; 12 bases line up with TRBD2. Germline CDR1 and CDR2: WSHSY and SAAADI. Germline trimming cut 6 bases from V and 7 bases from J; bases unmatched to any gene: 7. The CDR3 is 15 amino acids. CDR3 amino acids: CASSHLAGGRNEQFF. The CDR3 DNA reads TGCGCCAGCAGCCATCTAGCGGGAGGGCGAAATGAGCAGTTCTTC.

The J gene is TRBJ2-2, the V gene TRBV18, with 14 bases matching TRBD2. The germline gives CDR1 KGHSH, CDR2 LQKENI. The CDR3 contains 17 residues. V shed 4 bases, J shed 4 bases, and the junction held 5 bases outside the gene matches. DNA for the CDR3: TGTGCCAGCTCACAGGGACTAGCGGGAGACGGCACCGGGGAGCTGTTTTTT. Translated: CASSQGLAGDGTGELFF.

V gene TRBV5-1 combines with J gene TRBJ2-5; 15 nucleotides align to TRBD2. The V segment lost 0 bases and the J segment 4 bases; nucleotides outside the gene matches: 4. The CDR3 is 17 amino acids. In germline, CDR1 is SGHRS, CDR2 YFSETQ. The DNA for the CDR3 is TGCGCCAGCAGCTTGGCCGGGACTAGCGGGAGGAGAGAGACCCAGTACTTC. This codes for CASSLAGTSGRRETQYF.

The V gene is TRBV20-1, the J gene TRBJ2-7; D perhaps matches TRBD1 (5 bases). CDR3 length: 14 amino acids. CDR1 is DFQATT, CDR2 SNEGSKA, per germline (reference sequence). The germline V and J ends were trimmed by 3 bases and 6 bases, with 18 bases remaining between them. CDR3 residues: CSASFRQGRAEQYF. CDR3 in DNA: TGCAGTGCTAGTTTTCGCCAGGGAAGAGCCGAGCAGTACTTC.

This clonotype was counted a few times. This chain links TRBV6-6 with TRBJ1-3; D possibly corresponds to TRBD1 (5 bases). The CDR3 has 16 residues. Germline CDR1 is MNHNY and CDR2 is SVGAGI (reference sequence). Deletions cut 2 bases from V and 0 bases from J, with 11 bases between. In DNA, the CDR3 is TGTGCCAGCAGTTACGGGGACCGAACCTCTGGAAACACCATATATTTT. Amino acid sequence: CASSYGDRTSGNTIYF.

This clonotype was observed a handful of times. The CDR3 loop reads CASSLRDSPYEQYF. The CDR3, as DNA: TGTGCCAGCTCACTCCGGGACAGCCCCTACGAGCAGTACTTC. The V and J genes are TRBV18 and TRBJ2-7; 7 nucleotides line up with TRBD1. Losses at the gene ends were 4 bases for V and 2 bases for J; bases not matched to a gene: 5. Germline lookup yields CDR1 KGHSH and CDR2 LQKENI. The CDR3 runs 14 residues.

This clonotype was seen ten or more times. The rearrangement joins TRBV29-1 to TRBJ1-1, with D unresolved. Germline V lookup: CDR1 SQVTM, CDR2 ANQGSEA. The CDR3 extends over 11 amino acids. V gave up 5 bases and J gave up 4 bases, with 8 bases separating them. CDR3 region: CSVNVITEAFF. The CDR3 DNA reads as TGCAGCGTTAATGTTATCACTGAAGCTTTCTTT.

This clonotype was detected only a few times. The rearrangement uses TRBV2 and TRBJ2-3, with unresolved D. Germline-derived CDR1 and CDR2 are SNHLY and FYNNEI. V was shortened by 8 bases and J by 0 bases, with 9 bases between the two germline ends. This CDR3 comprises 13 residues. CDR3 sequence (DNA): TGTGCCAGCGAGTCATTTAGCACAGATACGCAGTATTTT. Amino acids: CASESFSTDTQYF.

The CDR3 loop reads CASNFRRGWQETQYF. DNA of the CDR3: TGTGCCAGCAACTTTCGACGGGGGTGGCAAGAGACCCAGTACTTC. The chain recombines TRBV3-1 with TRBJ2-5; possible D gene TRBD2, 6 bases. The germline V gene has CDR1 LGHDT and CDR2 YNNKEL (reference sequence). CDR3 size: 15 residues. V lost 7 bases and J lost 2, with 17 bases in between.

The chain combines TRBV2 with TRBJ2-5; a possible D gene is TRBD2 (5 bases). The germline gives CDR1 SNHLY, CDR2 FYNNEI. The CDR3 has 13 amino acids. Trimming shortened V by 3 bases and J by 3 bases, and 8 bases separated the two germline ends. This CDR3 reads CASSEDFKETQYF. The CDR3 DNA follows: TGTGCCAGCAGTGAGGACTTCAAAGAGACCCAGTACTTC.

There are many counts of this clonotype. The rearrangement links TRBV5-6 to TRBJ1-1; a possible D gene is TRBD1 (6 bases). This CDR3 comprises 17 residues. The V gene lost 4 bases and the J gene lost 0 bases, with 19 bases spanning the gap. Germline loops: CDR1 SGHDT, CDR2 YYEEEE. For the CDR3, the DNA is TGTGCCAGCAGCCCCTGGACAGCGAACTCTATGAACACTGAAGCTTTCTTT. Its protein is CASSPWTANSMNTEAFF. The full variable domain, in which reference TRBV5-6 and TRBJ1-1 provide the parts outside the CDR3, is DAGVTQSPTHLIKTRGQQVTLRCSPKSGHDTVSWYQQALGQGPQFIFQYYEEEERQRGNFPDRFSGHQFPNYSSELNVNALLLGDSALYLCASSPWTANSMNTEAFFGQGTRLTVV.

The chain uses TRBV4-1 and TRBJ2-1; 13 nucleotides line up with TRBD2. Germline CDR1 and CDR2: MGHRA and YSYEKL. V was clipped by 5 bases and J by 9 bases; unmatched bases: 4. The CDR3 contains 14 residues. This CDR3 reads CASSWTSGRSEQFF. The CDR3 bases are TGCGCCAGCAGCTGGACTAGCGGGAGATCTGAGCAGTTCTTC.

This clonotype turned up a few times. CDR3 nucleotides: TGTGCCAGCACTGGAGGCGGGGCTAGCACAGATACGCAGTATTTT. Residues: CASTGGGASTDTQYF. The chain couples TRBV11-2 to TRBJ2-3; D possibly corresponds to TRBD2 (6 bases). The CDR3 contains 15 residues. Germline loops: CDR1 SGHAT, CDR2 FQNNGV. Between the trimmed V and J ends, which lost 7 bases and 0 bases, there was a span of 14 bases.

The V call is TRBV18, the J call TRBJ1-2, with D unclear. The CDR3 spans 15 residues. V dropped 3 bases and J dropped 3 bases, with 14 bases sitting between them. Germline CDR1 KGHSH, CDR2 LQKENI. CDR3 nucleotides: TGTGCCAGCTCACCGAACCGCCGATTGGACTATGGCTACACCTTC. This gives the protein CASSPNRRLDYGYTF.

This clonotype occurred a few times. V usage is TRBV20-1 and J usage is TRBJ2-3; D remains ambiguous. There are 13 residues in the CDR3. The V and J ends lost 5 bases and 3 bases respectively, with 12 bases between them. Germline V gene data show CDR1 as DFQATT and CDR2 as SNEGSKA (reference sequence). Written as DNA, the CDR3 is TGCAGTGCTTTTACGGCCCCAACAGATACGCAGTATTTT. This gives the protein CSAFTAPTDTQYF.

This clonotype was picked up many times. The chain is built from TRBV11-2 and TRBJ1-1; D is perhaps TRBD1 (5 bases). Trimming pared 5 bases from V and 4 bases from J, leaving 11 bases between. The CDR3 runs 13 residues. CDR1 SGHAT and CDR2 FQNNGV come from the germline V gene. Here the CDR3 DNA reads TGTGCCAGCAGCAAACAGGAAAGCACTGAAGCTTTCTTT. Protein product: CASSKQESTEAFF.

This clonotype has only a few counts. This chain joins TRBV6-5 and TRBJ2-7; 11 nucleotides match TRBD1. CDR1 MNHEY and CDR2 SVGAGI come from the germline V gene. The CDR3 is 15 amino acids. The V and J ends lost 7 bases and 0 bases, in that order; junction bases with no gene match: 5. In DNA form, the CDR3 reads TGTGCCAGCACCCGGGACAGGGGGTTCTCCTACGAGCAGTACTTC. This codes for CASTRDRGFSYEQYF.

This clonotype was observed many times. The rearrangement links TRBV7-6 to TRBJ2-7; no clear D gene. This CDR3 has 14 residues. Trimming stripped 5 bases from V and 0 bases from J, with 11 bases between. Germline CDR1 is SGHVS and CDR2 is FNYEAQ. In DNA, the CDR3 is TGTGCCAGCAGCCGAACAGTGAGCTCCTACGAGCAGTACTTC. The encoded protein is CASSRTVSSYEQYF.

This clonotype was observed a handful of times. The rearrangement links TRBV11-2 to TRBJ2-1; 7 bases agree with TRBD2. CDR1 and CDR2 (germline): SGHAT, FQNNGV. V was pared by 1 base and J by 0 bases, with 6 bases of the junction left unmatched. This CDR3 comprises 17 residues. CDR3 protein: CASSLVGAGSSYNEQFF. CDR3 bases: TGTGCCAGCAGCTTAGTTGGAGCGGGAAGCTCCTACAATGAGCAGTTCTTC.

This clonotype occurred a few times. The CDR3 coding sequence is TGTGCCAGCAGCCAAGTCCTGGGCAATGAGCAGTTCTTC. Translation gives CASSQVLGNEQFF. This chain joins TRBV14 and TRBJ2-1; D ambiguous. Germline values: CDR1 SGHDN, CDR2 FVKESK. The length of the CDR3 is 13 residues. Trimming left V 1 base short and J 6 bases short, with 7 bases between.

This clonotype was counted between two and nine times. The chain employs TRBV6-2 or TRBV6-3 and TRBJ2-7, with D tentatively TRBD1 or TRBD2 (5 bases each). Germline V CDR1 and CDR2: MNHEY, SVGEGT. The CDR3 is 15 amino acids. Trimming shortened V by 3 bases and J by 4 bases, and 16 bases separated the two germline ends. CDR3 protein: CASSYQGPWTYEQYF. The CDR3 nucleotides are TGTGCCAGCAGTTATCAGGGCCCGTGGACTTACGAGCAGTACTTC.